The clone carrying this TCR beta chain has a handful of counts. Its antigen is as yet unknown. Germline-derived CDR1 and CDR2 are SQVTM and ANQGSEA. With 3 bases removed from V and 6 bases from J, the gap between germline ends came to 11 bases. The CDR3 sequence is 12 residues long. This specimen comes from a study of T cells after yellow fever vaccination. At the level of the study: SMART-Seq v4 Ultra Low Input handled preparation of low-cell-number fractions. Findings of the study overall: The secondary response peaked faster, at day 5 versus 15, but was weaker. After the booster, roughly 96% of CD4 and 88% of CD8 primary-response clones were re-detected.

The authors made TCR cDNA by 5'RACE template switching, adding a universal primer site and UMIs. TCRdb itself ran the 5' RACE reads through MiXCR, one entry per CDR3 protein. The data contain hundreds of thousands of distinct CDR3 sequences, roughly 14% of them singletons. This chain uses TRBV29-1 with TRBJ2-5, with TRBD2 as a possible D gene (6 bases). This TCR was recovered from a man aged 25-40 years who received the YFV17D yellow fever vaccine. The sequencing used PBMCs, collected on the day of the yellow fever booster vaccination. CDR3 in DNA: TGCAGCGTTGAGGGGGGTAGGAAGACCCAGTACTTC. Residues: CSVEGGRKTQYF. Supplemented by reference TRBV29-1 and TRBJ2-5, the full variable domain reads SAVISQKPSRDICQRGTSLTIQCQVDSQVTMMFWYRQQPGQSLTLIATANQGSEATYESGFVIDKFPISRPNLTFSTLTVSNMSPEDSSIYLCSVEGGRKTQYFGPGTRLLVL.